This T cell receptor (beta chain) was sequenced in a study of radiation and T cells in renal cell carcinoma. Whole-study results and caveats: Top tumor clonotypes rose in blood 2 weeks post-radiation, then contracted. Without pretreatment biopsies, baseline tumor clonotype presence was undetermined.

Assay used: immunoSEQ multiplex PCR; TCRdb lists only in-frame clones, some missing. The sample holds about 150,000 clones; 87% are singletons and the top ten take over 10%. Turning to this clone: The antigen remains undetermined.

Time point described: blood 2 weeks post-SBRT. Treatment in this sample: 15 Gy SBRT to primary tumor, nephrectomy 4 weeks later. After SBRT, blood was collected at 2 and 4 weeks, plus baseline. The germline V and J ends were trimmed by 3 bases and 6 bases, with 11 bases remaining between them. Germline V lookup: CDR1 MNHNS, CDR2 SASEGT. The CDR3 extends over 14 amino acids. V and J are TRBV6-1 and TRBJ2-2; D may be TRBD1 (6 bases). Specimen: blood, collected from a patient whose treatment included radiotherapy and nephrectomy. The clonotype originates from a woman in her forties or fifties with renal cell carcinoma. This CDR3 is CASSEPQGAGELFF. Written as DNA, the CDR3 is TGTGCCAGCAGTGAGCCACAGGGAGCCGGGGAGCTGTTTTTT.